A selection of T cell receptor beta chains follows, all from one sample in a study of breast tumors, draining lymph nodes, adjacent tissues. TCRdb re-analysed the multiplex PCR reads in MiXCR, keeping a single row per CDR3 protein. This sample has about 200,000 distinct CDR3 sequences, with about 34% found just once. Sequencing was carried out using axillary lymph node tissue. The receptors were gathered from a female donor with breast cancer. Some clones in this sample may be carry-over from other donors' samples. CDR3s include the opening cysteine and the closing phenylalanine or tryptophan. A D gene is named only where the DNA matches it firmly. Size tells how often a clone was seen (once, few, many) or the class of an expanded clone, and some rows leave it out.

CDR3 protein,CDR3 DNA,clone size,V gene,D gene,J gene
CAISDPGLAGGEQYF,TGTGCCATCAGTGACCCTGGGCTAGCGGGAGGCGAGCAGTACTTC,.,TRBV10-3,TRBD2,TRBJ2-7
CASSLPGHGQAYEHF,TGTGCCAGCAGCTTACCGGGGCACGGACAGGCCTACGAGCATTTT,.,TRBV11-2,TRBD1,TRBJ1-5
CSVGWASGRHEQYF,TGCAGCGTCGGGTGGGCTAGCGGGAGACACGAGCAGTACTTC,many,TRBV29-1,TRBD2,TRBJ2-7
CASSLSVSSYNEQFF,TGTGCCAGCAGCTTAAGCGTAAGCTCCTACAATGAGCAGTTCTTC,many,TRBV7-3,.,TRBJ2-1
CASSFRPPASGEGGELFF,TGTGCCAGCAGCTTCCGGCCCCCCGCTAGCGGGGAGGGCGGGGAGCTGTTTTTT,.,TRBV11-2,TRBD2,TRBJ2-2
CASSLSSANYGYTF,TGTGCCAGCAGCTTATCATCAGCAAACTATGGCTACACCTTC,many,TRBV7-2,.,TRBJ1-2
CASRIEPGETQYF,TGTGCCAGCAGGATTGAACCAGGAGAGACCCAGTACTTC,.,TRBV2,.,TRBJ2-5
CASSPSTGGETGELFF,TGTGCCAGCAGCCCCTCGACAGGGGGAGAGACCGGGGAGCTGTTTTTT,.,TRBV6-5,TRBD1,TRBJ2-2
CASSLGPVQPQHF,TGTGCCAGCAGTTTGGGTCCAGTCCAGCCCCAGCATTTT,.,TRBV27,.,TRBJ1-5
CASRPRGYQETQYF,TGTGCCAGCAGGCCACGGGGGTACCAAGAGACCCAGTACTTC,.,TRBV2,.,TRBJ2-5
CSAVGHLSPDQPQHF,TGCAGTGCTGTGGGACATCTCTCCCCCGATCAGCCCCAGCATTTT,.,TRBV20-1,.,TRBJ1-5
CASRLQGGEAQYF,TGTGCCAGCAGACTCCAGGGTGGGGAGGCCCAGTACTTC,.,TRBV11-2,.,TRBJ2-5
CSVEWSQITQYF,TGCAGCGTTGAATGGTCTCAGATAACGCAGTATTTT,.,TRBV29-1,.,TRBJ2-3
CASSMREWNTDTQYF,TGTGCCAGTAGTATGCGGGAGTGGAACACAGATACGCAGTATTTT,many,TRBV19,TRBD2,TRBJ2-3
CATSRDLAGIVLTF,TGTGCCACCAGCAGAGATTTGGCAGGGATCGTCCTGACTTTC,.,TRBV15,.,TRBJ2-6
CASVRSSGLTDTQYF,TGTGCCAGCGTTCGATCTAGCGGCCTCACAGATACGCAGTATTTT,.,TRBV11-2,TRBD2,TRBJ2-3
CATSDPSGTSTDTQYF,TGTGCCACCAGTGACCCCAGCGGGACTAGCACAGATACGCAGTATTTT,many,TRBV24-1,TRBD2,TRBJ2-3
CACSLGGNEQFF,TGTGCCTGCAGCTTAGGGGGGAATGAGCAGTTCTTC,.,TRBV7-3,.,TRBJ2-1
CASSILAGGPTNTGELFF,TGTGCCAGCAGCATACTAGCGGGGGGCCCCACGAACACCGGGGAGCTGTTTTTT,many,TRBV7-2,TRBD2,TRBJ2-2
CASSFLGPTSGANVLTF,TGTGCCAGCAGCTTCCTGGGACCGACCTCTGGGGCCAACGTCCTGACTTTC,many,TRBV7-9,.,TRBJ2-6
CASSRQGRGNQPQHF,TGTGCCAGCAGTCGACAGGGACGAGGCAATCAGCCCCAGCATTTT,.,TRBV6-2/TRBV6-3,TRBD1,TRBJ1-5
CASSDTGAASYEQYF,TGCGCCAGCAGTGATACGGGAGCGGCCTCCTACGAGCAGTACTTC,.,TRBV10-1,.,TRBJ2-7
CATSDWTISSYNEQFF,TGTGCCACCAGTGATTGGACCATTAGCTCCTACAATGAGCAGTTCTTC,many,TRBV24-1,.,TRBJ2-1
CASSLTVAGYEQYF,TGTGCCAGCAGCTTAACGGTCGCCGGCTACGAGCAGTACTTC,medium-sized,TRBV7-9,.,TRBJ2-7
CASSMQGPEGAFF,TGCGCCAGCAGCATGCAGGGACCGGAGGGAGCTTTCTTT,.,TRBV5-1,.,TRBJ1-1
CASSETATGTNEKLFF,TGTGCCAGCAGTGAAACCGCGACAGGGACTAATGAAAAACTGTTTTTT,.,TRBV2,TRBD1,TRBJ1-4
CASSQDRRGDYGSKLLAQHF,TGCGCCAGCAGCCAAGACCGGCGGGGGGACTATGGCTCTAAGCTGCTGGCACAGCATTTT,.,TRBV4-3,.,TRBJ1-5
CSVVAGGGRGGYTF,TGCAGCGTTGTAGCCGGAGGGGGGCGGGGCGGCTACACCTTC,many,TRBV29-1,.,TRBJ1-2
CASIIPGQGNGYTF,TGTGCCAGCATTATCCCGGGACAGGGCAATGGCTACACCTTC,.,TRBV12-3/TRBV12-4,TRBD1,TRBJ1-2
CASSEMTVNIQYF,TGTGCCAGCAGTGAAATGACAGTAAACATTCAGTACTTC,few,TRBV6-1,.,TRBJ2-4
CASSWATHEQYF,TGTGCCAGCAGCTGGGCCACCCACGAGCAGTACTTC,many,TRBV11-3,.,TRBJ2-7
CASRADRNTEAFF,TGTGCCAGCAGGGCCGATAGAAACACTGAAGCTTTCTTT,few,TRBV2,.,TRBJ1-1
CASTQVGVWNNEQFF,TGTGCCAGCACCCAAGTGGGGGTTTGGAACAATGAGCAGTTCTTC,.,TRBV28,.,TRBJ2-1
CASSEYLSPGLAGGPFNEQFF,TGTGCCAGCAGTGAATACCTCTCGCCGGGACTAGCGGGGGGGCCATTCAATGAGCAGTTCTTC,.,TRBV6-1,TRBD2,TRBJ2-1
CSARDQRTSTETQYF,TGCAGTGCTAGAGATCAGAGGACATCGACCGAGACCCAGTACTTC,few,TRBV20-1,.,TRBJ2-5
CASRQGGRGGYGYTF,TGTGCCAGCAGACAAGGCGGTCGCGGGGGCTATGGCTACACCTTC,many,TRBV5-6,.,TRBJ1-2
CASSFSGGVYNEQFF,TGTGCCAGCAGCTTCTCCGGGGGGGTCTACAATGAGCAGTTCTTC,many,TRBV7-2,TRBD2,TRBJ2-1
CASSLGVRGVETQYF,TGTGCCAGCAGCTTAGGGGTCAGGGGTGTAGAGACCCAGTACTTC,many,TRBV7-2,.,TRBJ2-5
CASIKLAGFYNEQFF,TGTGCCAGCATTAAACTAGCGGGTTTCTACAATGAGCAGTTCTTC,few,TRBV12-3/TRBV12-4,TRBD2,TRBJ2-1
CASSQVRGGAETQYF,TGTGCCAGCAGCCAAGTTCGCGGGGGCGCAGAGACCCAGTACTTC,many,TRBV3-1,.,TRBJ2-5
CSARELYPQGVTDTQYF,TGCAGTGCTAGAGAGCTCTACCCGCAGGGGGTAACAGATACGCAGTATTTT,many,TRBV20-1,TRBD1,TRBJ2-3
CASNDRGTSTDTQYF,TGTGCCAGCAACGACAGGGGGACAAGCACAGATACGCAGTATTTT,many,TRBV12-3/TRBV12-4,TRBD1,TRBJ2-3
CASSPQGRDTGELFF,TGCGCCAGCAGCCCACAGGGTAGGGACACCGGGGAGCTGTTTTTT,many,TRBV4-1,.,TRBJ2-2
CASSLLGTSGNEQFF,TGTGCCAGCAGCTTACTAGGGACTAGCGGGAATGAGCAGTTCTTC,many,TRBV7-8,TRBD2,TRBJ2-1
CSARPGVPPFF,TGCAGTGCTAGACCGGGGGTCCCCCCGTTCTTC,.,TRBV20-1,.,TRBJ2-1
CASRGTGFYEQYF,TGTGCCAGCAGGGGGACAGGGTTTTACGAGCAGTACTTC,.,TRBV6-2/TRBV6-3,TRBD1,TRBJ2-7
CASSLWSGRSGGYTF,TGTGCCAGCAGTTTATGGTCGGGCAGGTCGGGGGGCTACACCTTC,few,TRBV27,.,TRBJ1-2
CATSLAGGVPGANVLTF,TGTGCCACCAGTCTAGCGGGAGGGGTACCTGGGGCCAACGTCCTGACTTTC,.,TRBV28,TRBD2,TRBJ2-6
CASSATSTGELFF,TGTGCCAGCAGCGCCACTAGCACCGGGGAGCTGTTTTTT,many,TRBV2,.,TRBJ2-2
CSARGRTYNEQFF,TGCAGTGCTAGAGGCCGGACCTACAATGAGCAGTTCTTC,many,TRBV20-1,.,TRBJ2-1
CASSLAGLYEQYF,TGTGCCAGCAGCCTAGCGGGGCTATACGAGCAGTACTTC,.,TRBV6-2/TRBV6-3,TRBD2,TRBJ2-7